The 26 T cell receptor beta chains reported below all come from one sample, sequenced in a study of relationships among human T cell subsets. Pooled CD4+ and CD8+ T cells were bead-selected with anti-CD45RA to get naive and transitional cells. Semiquantitative ARM-PCR amplified T cell receptor alpha and beta CDR3 regions from mRNA. Exponential amplification used communal superprimers after tagged nested gene-specific primers in ARM-PCR. TCRdb re-called the multiplex PCR reads with MiXCR, one entry per CDR3 protein. The sample has some 7,000 distinct CDR3 sequences, 55% to 75% seen once. Specimen: naive and transitional (CD45RA+) T cells sorted from blood. The receptors here all came from a man between 35 and 55 years old in good health.

The chain couples TRBV4-1 to TRBJ1-6; perhaps TRBD1 as D (5 bases). The CDR3 spans 14 residues. Between the trimmed V and J ends, which lost 0 bases and 6 bases, there was a span of 6 bases. The V gene's germline CDR1 is MGHRA and CDR2 YSYEKL. The CDR3 reads CASSQDQGNSPLHF. CDR3 coding DNA: TGCGCCAGCAGCCAAGACCAGGGTAATTCACCCCTCCACTTT.

V usage is TRBV6-6 and J usage is TRBJ2-5; 11 bases are a match to TRBD1. CDR1 and CDR2 from the germline V gene are MNHNY and SVGAGI (reference sequence). V was pared by 0 bases and J by 1 base, with 4 bases of the junction left unmatched. The CDR3 spans 17 residues. In DNA, the CDR3 is TGTGCCAGCAGTTACTCAACCGGGACAGGGGGCCAAGAGACCCAGTACTTC. Translated: CASSYSTGTGGQETQYF.

The V gene is TRBV11-2, the J gene TRBJ2-3; no clear D gene. The CDR3 spans 15 residues. V gave up 3 bases and J gave up 0 bases, with 10 bases separating them. CDR1 and CDR2 (germline): SGHAT, FQNNGV. The CDR3 loop is CASSLEGSSTDTQYF. CDR3 DNA sequence: TGTGCCAGCAGCTTGGAAGGGTCTAGCACAGATACGCAGTATTTT.

This chain joins TRBV11-2 and TRBJ2-1; 7 nucleotides line up with TRBD2. Looked up from germline, CDR1 is SGHAT and CDR2 is FQNNGV. The junction had 8 bases not matched to a gene; V was cut back by 5 bases and J by 4 bases. The CDR3 has 15 amino acids. The CDR3 coding sequence is TGTGCCAGCAGCCCCCGGCAAGCGGGGTACAATGAGCAGTTCTTC. It is translated as CASSPRQAGYNEQFF.

The J gene is TRBJ2-7, the V gene TRBV29-1; possible D gene TRBD1, 5 bases. Germline lookup yields CDR1 SQVTM and CDR2 ANQGSEA. This CDR3 comprises 11 residues. V was cut by 7 bases and J by 3 bases, with 10 bases left in between. The CDR3 reads CSGGSLYEQYF. DNA for the CDR3: TGCAGCGGGGGCTCCCTCTACGAGCAGTACTTC.

V is TRBV28 and J is TRBJ1-2, with a tentative D call TRBD1 (5 bases). Deletions cut 2 bases from V and 7 bases from J, with 11 bases between. CDR3 length: 13 residues. Germline V lookup: CDR1 MDHEN, CDR2 SYDVKM. CDR3 sequence (DNA): TGTGCCAGCAGTTTAGTCCAGGGCCGTGGCTACACCTTC. Encoded protein: CASSLVQGRGYTF.

V is TRBV2 and J is TRBJ1-1, with a possible D match to TRBD1 (6 bases). The CDR3 runs to 13 residues. CDR1 is SNHLY and CDR2 is FYNNEI in the germline V gene. The V and J ends lost 9 bases and 1 base respectively, with 12 bases between them. In nucleotides, the CDR3 is TGTGCCAGTCCAGGGGCGGCGAACACTGAAGCTTTCTTT. Residues: CASPGAANTEAFF.

The chain has TRBV11-2 and TRBJ2-5; D is perhaps TRBD2 (5 bases). Germline V gives CDR1 SGHAT, CDR2 FQNNGV. V lost 3 bases and J lost 1, with 6 bases in between. The CDR3 runs to 13 residues. CDR3: CASSFRGQETQYF. CDR3 coding DNA: TGTGCCAGCAGCTTTCGGGGCCAAGAGACCCAGTACTTC.

This clonotype was seen a few times. The V and J genes are TRBV4-1 and TRBJ2-1; TRBD2 might be the D (5 bases). Germline V CDR1 and CDR2: MGHRA, YSYEKL. This CDR3 is 16 amino acids long. Trimming took 3 bases from V and 5 from J, leaving 17 bases between them. CDR3: CASSQYEGRVDNEQFF. The CDR3 DNA reads TGCGCCAGCAGCCAGTACGAGGGAAGGGTAGACAATGAGCAGTTCTTC.

The genes are TRBV29-1 and TRBJ2-1, with D unclear. Germline values: CDR1 SQVTM, CDR2 ANQGSEA. V was shortened by 6 bases and J by 6 bases, with 12 bases between the two germline ends. The CDR3 is 12 residues long. The CDR3 region has the DNA TGCAGCGTAAGAACAGCCCCCAATGAGCAGTTCTTC. Translating gives CSVRTAPNEQFF.

The chain employs TRBV30 and TRBJ2-5; D uncertain. Germline V gene sequence: CDR1 GTSNPN, CDR2 SVGIG (reference sequence). V shed 3 bases and J shed 5 bases, with 13 bases lying between them. This CDR3 region has 13 residues. The CDR3 nucleotides read TGTGCCTGGAGAGAACGGATTCCGGAGACCCAGTACTTC. Translating gives CAWRERIPETQYF. Supplemented by reference TRBV30 and TRBJ2-5, the full variable domain reads SQTIHQWPATLVQPVGSPLSLECTVEGTSNPNLYWYRQAAGRGLQLLFYSVGIGQISSEVPQNLSASRPQDRQFILSSKKLLLSDSGFYLCAWRERIPETQYFGPGTRLLVL.

This chain uses TRBV29-1 with TRBJ2-7; D possibly matches TRBD1 or TRBD2 (5 bases each). Deletions cut 3 bases from V and 2 bases from J, with 8 bases between. The CDR3 loop spans 12 amino acids. Germline CDR1 is SQVTM and CDR2 is ANQGSEA. Written as DNA, the CDR3 is TGCAGCGTTGATATGGGACCCTACGAGCAGTACTTC. The encoded protein is CSVDMGPYEQYF.

The chain uses TRBV15 and TRBJ2-1, with D perhaps TRBD2 (6 bases). Trimming shortened V by 0 bases and J by 3 bases, and 6 bases separated the two germline ends. The germline CDR1 and CDR2 sequences are LNHNV and YYDKDF (reference sequence). CDR3 size: 14 residues. This CDR3 is CATSRETSYNEQFF. The CDR3 DNA reads TGTGCCACCAGCAGAGAGACTAGCTACAATGAGCAGTTCTTC.

The chain links TRBV12-3 or TRBV12-4 to TRBJ1-5; maybe TRBD1 (6 bases). This CDR3 has 15 residues. Trimming stripped 5 bases from V and 5 bases from J, with 16 bases between. CDR3 amino acids: CASSPLGGADQPQHF. As DNA, the CDR3 is TGTGCCAGCAGTCCTCTGGGGGGCGCGGATCAGCCCCAGCATTTT.

This chain's CDR3 is CATGSNRAPYEQYF. CDR3 nucleotides: TGTGCCACCGGTAGCAACAGGGCACCCTACGAGCAGTACTTC. The chain recombines TRBV10-3 with TRBJ2-7, with D possibly matching TRBD1 (6 bases). The germline V gene encodes CDR1 ENHRY and CDR2 SYGVKD. The CDR3 runs to 14 residues. Trimming took off 10 bases at V and 2 bases at J, with 18 bases between the two ends.

The chain joins TRBV2 to TRBJ2-1; unclear D gene. Trimming left V 0 bases short and J 10 bases short, with 10 bases between. Germline CDR1 reads SNHLY; CDR2 reads FYNNEI. This CDR3 is 13 amino acids long. CDR3 sequence: CASSEAARREQFF. The CDR3 DNA is TGTGCCAGCAGTGAAGCGGCTAGGCGCGAGCAGTTCTTC. The whole variable domain, filled in from reference TRBV2 and TRBJ2-1, reads EPEVTQTPSHQVTQMGQEVILRCVPISNHLYFYWYRQILGQKVEFLVSFYNNEISEKSEIFDDQFSVERPDGSNFTLKIRSTKLEDSAMYFCASSEAARREQFFGPGTRLTVL.

The rearrangement joins TRBV27 to TRBJ2-7; unclear D gene. The CDR3 covers 13 residues. V gave up 5 bases and J gave up 0 bases, with 8 bases separating them. Germline V gene data show CDR1 as MNHEY and CDR2 as SMNVEV (reference sequence). CDR3 DNA: TGTGCCAGCAGTGTGGGTAACTCCTACGAGCAGTACTTC. This translates into CASSVGNSYEQYF.

This clonotype appeared once. The junction and the germline gene differ at one end; a read error may be behind it. The chain recombines TRBV5-1 with TRBJ2-1, with 8 bases fitting TRBD2. The CDR3 spans 18 residues. Germline CDR1 SGHRS, CDR2 YFSETQ. The DNA for the CDR3 is TGCGCCAGCAGCTCGGGACGAGCGGAGCGGGAGAACTACAATGAGCAGCTCTTC. Protein product: CASSSGRAERENYNEQLF.

The J gene is TRBJ2-3, the V gene TRBV7-9, with TRBD1 matching 9 bases. There are 15 residues in the CDR3. Germline V gives CDR1 SEHNR, CDR2 FQNEAQ (reference sequence). With V trimmed by 5 bases and J by 0 bases, 3 bases remained unmatched. The CDR3 here is CASSETGGSTDTQYF. CDR3 coding DNA: TGTGCCAGCAGCGAGACAGGGGGAAGCACAGATACGCAGTATTTT.

This clonotype turned up a few times. The chain recombines TRBV11-2 with TRBJ2-7; 9 bases agree with TRBD1. The CDR3 covers 17 residues. V lost 5 bases, J lost 4 bases, and 15 bases stayed unmatched. Germline-derived CDR1 and CDR2 are SGHAT and FQNNGV. CDR3 coding DNA: TGTGCCAGCAGCACCCTTCGTGCCGGGACAGGGAGTTACGAGCAGTACTTC. Encoded protein: CASSTLRAGTGSYEQYF.

The rearrangement joins TRBV7-9 to TRBJ2-3; D may be TRBD2 (6 bases). Between the trimmed V and J ends, which lost 5 bases and 1 base, there was a span of 13 bases. The germline CDR1 and CDR2 sequences are SEHNR and FQNEAQ (reference sequence). This CDR3 is 15 amino acids long. The CDR3 coding sequence is TGTGCCAGCAGCCCCGGACTATCCGGCACAGATACGCAGTATTTT. It encodes CASSPGLSGTDTQYF.

The V and J genes are TRBV11-2 and TRBJ2-3; 11 bases line up with TRBD1. CDR3 length: 14 amino acids. Per germline, CDR1 SGHAT and CDR2 FQNNGV. The V gene end was trimmed by 5 bases and the J gene end by 4 bases; junction bases not matched to a gene: 2. The chain's CDR3 is CASSQGQGADTQYF. As DNA, the CDR3 is TGTGCCAGCAGCCAGGGACAGGGGGCAGATACGCAGTATTTT.

This sequence joins TRBV7-6 and TRBJ2-7; 9 bases are a match to TRBD2. Germline V lookup: CDR1 SGHVS, CDR2 FNYEAQ. The CDR3 runs to 13 residues. V was clipped by 5 bases and J by 6 bases; unmatched bases: 5. The CDR3 reads CASSPGLASEQYF. The CDR3 DNA sequence: TGTGCCAGCAGCCCCGGACTAGCGAGCGAGCAGTACTTC.

The chain combines TRBV5-1 with TRBJ2-1; D is ambiguous. The germline CDR1 and CDR2 sequences are SGHRS and YFSETQ. Trimming cost V 5 bases and J 7 bases, with 10 bases left between them. CDR3 length: 12 amino acids. Here the CDR3 DNA reads TGCGCCAGCAGATTTGACGGAAATGAGCAGTTCTTC. This encodes CASRFDGNEQFF.

The chain couples TRBV6-6 to TRBJ2-7, with TRBD2 matching over 9 bases. CDR3 length: 19 residues. V trimming: 0 bases; J trimming: 3 bases; junction bases outside the gene matches: 15. The V gene's germline CDR1 is MNHNY and CDR2 SVGAGI (reference sequence). The CDR3 DNA is TGTGCCAGCAGTTACTCGATAATTGGTCCTAGCGGGACCCACTACGAGCAGTACTTC. It specifies CASSYSIIGPSGTHYEQYF.

V gene TRBV28 combines with J gene TRBJ2-1; the D gene is possibly TRBD2 (6 bases). V lost 8 bases to trimming and J lost 3 bases, with 17 bases between them. The CDR3 has 15 amino acids. From germline, CDR1 is MDHEN and CDR2 SYDVKM. The chain's CDR3 is CASGHSGGFYNEQFF. The CDR3 DNA is TGTGCCAGCGGACATAGCGGAGGATTCTACAATGAGCAGTTCTTC.